The 21 T cell receptor beta chains presented below share a single source sample, sequenced in a study of T cell responses to AZD1222 COVID-19 vaccine. Sequencing used immunoSEQ multiplex PCR; TCRdb keeps in-frame clones, though not all of them. This table has approximately 170,000 clones, around 93% appearing once. Sequences were derived from peripheral blood, sampled on day 0 of AZD1222 vaccination. Receptor source: an adult in good health.

The table lists this clone with a count of one. The CDR3 DNA sequence: TGTGCCAGCCGCCGGGGGGGGGTGAGGACTGAAGCTTTCTTT. This gives the protein CASRRGGVRTEAFF. This chain connects TRBV5-8 to TRBJ1-1, with a tentative D call TRBD1 (5 bases). This CDR3 is 14 amino acids long. Per the germline V gene, CDR1 is SGHTS and CDR2 is YDEGEE. Between the trimmed V and J ends, which lost 7 bases and 5 bases, there was a span of 18 bases.

The chain is built from TRBV5-4 and TRBJ2-7; 10 nucleotides line up with TRBD2. This CDR3 contains 16 residues. Unmatched junction bases numbered 14, after V lost 4 bases and J lost 7 bases. Germline V lookup: CDR1 SGHNT, CDR2 YYREEE (reference sequence). CDR3 amino acids: CASSPAKLAGSQEQYF. The CDR3 DNA sequence: TGTGCCAGCAGCCCCGCTAAACTAGCGGGGTCTCAGGAGCAGTACTTC.

The V call is TRBV5-1, the J call TRBJ2-1, with D possibly matching TRBD2 (5 bases). Germline V CDR1 and CDR2: SGHRS, YFSETQ. The CDR3 contains 13 residues. The germline V and J ends were trimmed by 7 bases and 6 bases, with 14 bases remaining between them. The CDR3 DNA sequence: TGCGCCAGCCGGGCGGGCGTTTCCAATGAGCAGTTCTTC. It translates to CASRAGVSNEQFF.

The J gene is TRBJ2-4, the V gene TRBV6-6; 10 nucleotides align to TRBD1. CDR1 MNHNY and CDR2 SVGAGI come from the germline V gene (reference sequence). Trimming at V came to 6 bases and at J to 1 base, leaving 3 bases not matched to a gene. This CDR3 is 15 amino acids long. The CDR3 nucleotides are TGTGCCAGCAGCCCGGGACAGGGGGCCAAAAACATTCAGTACTTC. It specifies CASSPGQGAKNIQYF.

V and J are TRBV18 and TRBJ1-6, with a tentative D call TRBD1 (5 bases). The CDR3 contains 16 residues. V lost 3 bases, J lost 7 bases, and 16 bases lay in between. In germline, CDR1 is KGHSH, CDR2 LQKENI. CDR3 DNA: TGTGCCAGCTCACCTAGCCCCGGGGGGTTCAATTCACCCCTCCACTTT. Translation gives CASSPSPGGFNSPLHF.

The J gene is TRBJ1-2, the V gene TRBV28, with D perhaps matching TRBD1 (6 bases). The CDR3 runs to 13 residues. Germline loops: CDR1 MDHEN, CDR2 SYDVKM. V lost 7 bases, J lost 4 bases, and 13 bases lay in between. CDR3 in amino acids: CASTLDSGYGYTF. For the CDR3, the DNA is TGTGCCAGCACCTTGGACAGCGGCTATGGCTACACCTTC.

This chain uses TRBV6-5 with TRBJ1-4; 7 bases are shared with TRBD1. V lost 6 bases to trimming and J lost 7 bases; unmatched junction nucleotides: 8. The CDR3 runs to 14 residues. Germline V lookup: CDR1 MNHEY, CDR2 SVGAGI. As DNA, the CDR3 is TGTGCCAGCAGGAAGACAGGGCGGGGTGAAAAACTGTTTTTT. This sequence encodes CASRKTGRGEKLFF.

J is TRBJ1-5 and V is TRBV24-1; D gene uncertain. From germline, CDR1 is KGHDR and CDR2 SFDVKD. The V end lost 2 bases, the J end lost 7 bases, and 14 bases lay between the germline ends. The CDR3 has 15 amino acids. Here the CDR3 DNA reads TGTGCCACCAGTGATTGGAAGTGTGTAACCCAGCCCCAGCATTTT. Protein: CATSDWKCVTQPQHF.

The J gene is TRBJ2-7, the V gene TRBV30, with TRBD1 matching over 9 bases. Germline V gene lookup returns CDR1 GTSNPN and CDR2 SVGIG (reference sequence). The CDR3 contains 13 residues. The V segment lost 4 bases and the J segment 3 bases; nucleotides outside the gene matches: 4. CDR3 sequence: CAWTEDRGYEQYF. The CDR3 bases are TGTGCCTGGACCGAGGACAGGGGCTACGAGCAGTACTTC.

The V gene is TRBV7-2, the J gene TRBJ1-3; D not resolved. V dropped 3 bases and J dropped 4 bases, with 4 bases sitting between them. Germline CDR1 is SGHTA and CDR2 is FQGNSA. This CDR3 spans 12 amino acids. CDR3 residues: CASSFQGNTIYF. The CDR3 bases are TGTGCCAGCAGCTTCCAGGGAAACACCATATATTTT. The variable domain in full, with the rest retrieved from reference TRBV7-2 and TRBJ1-3, is GAGVSQSPSNKVTEKGKDVELRCDPISGHTALYWYRQSLGQGLEFLIYFQGNSAPDKSGLPSDRFSAERTGGSVSTLTIQRTQQEDSAVYLCASSFQGNTIYFGEGSWLTVV.

The chain links TRBV5-1 to TRBJ1-1; weak D call: TRBD1 (6 bases). V lost 6 bases and J lost 1, with 13 bases in between. Germline CDR1 SGHRS, CDR2 YFSETQ. CDR3 length: 14 residues. The DNA of the CDR3 is TGCGCCAGCAACGAGGGACACCCGAACACTGAAGCTTTCTTT. Its translation: CASNEGHPNTEAFF.

This rearrangement joins TRBV5-4 to TRBJ2-3; possibly TRBD2 for D (5 bases). The germline V and J ends were trimmed by 1 base and 4 bases, with 13 bases remaining between them. The CDR3 length is 15 residues. The V gene's germline CDR1 is SGHNT and CDR2 YYREEE (reference sequence). Written as DNA, the CDR3 is TGTGCCAGCAGCTTGTCAGGTCCCGGGGCAGATACGCAGTATTTT. It translates to CASSLSGPGADTQYF.

Here the CDR3 DNA reads TGTGCCAGCAGCGCCGAACAGGGGGCAGGTAATTCACCCCTCCACTTT. Its translation is CASSAEQGAGNSPLHF. The chain has TRBV9 and TRBJ1-6; 9 bases agree with TRBD1. This CDR3 is built from 16 residues. V was pared by 3 bases and J by 6 bases, with 7 bases of the junction left unmatched. Germline CDR1 is SGDLS and CDR2 is YYNGEE.

The rearrangement links TRBV2 to TRBJ1-5; possibly TRBD1 for D (5 bases). Trimming cost V 6 bases and J 2 bases, with 14 bases left between them. Germline assignment: CDR1 SNHLY and CDR2 FYNNEI. This CDR3 comprises 15 residues. The CDR3 loop is CASSEQGLGNQPQHF. CDR3 coding DNA: TGTGCCAGCAGCGAGCAGGGACTTGGCAATCAGCCCCAGCATTTT.

The V and J genes are TRBV5-4 and TRBJ2-7; D is perhaps TRBD2 (5 bases). The length of the CDR3 is 13 residues. Between the trimmed V and J ends, which lost 3 bases and 0 bases, there was a span of 7 bases. CDR1 is SGHNT, CDR2 YYREEE, per germline (reference sequence). CDR3 sequence (DNA): TGTGCCAGCAGCTCCGGGATCTCCTACGAGCAGTACTTC. This codes for CASSSGISYEQYF. Full variable domain (missing parts from reference TRBV5-4 and TRBJ2-7): ETGVTQSPTHLIKTRGQQVTLRCSSQSGHNTVSWYQQALGQGPQFIFQYYREEENGRGNFPPRFSGLQFPNYSSELNVNALELDDSALYLCASSSGISYEQYFGPGTRLTVT.

The chain recombines TRBV5-1 with TRBJ2-2; 13 positions agree with TRBD2. The CDR3 is made up of 16 amino acids. CDR1 is SGHRS and CDR2 is YFSETQ in the germline V gene. V was clipped by 4 bases and J by 4 bases; unmatched bases: 4. The CDR3 nucleotides are TGCGCCAGCAGCCTAGGACTAGCGGGAGCCACCGGGGAGCTGTTTTTT. Translation gives CASSLGLAGATGELFF.

V usage is TRBV7-9 and J usage is TRBJ1-1, with 7 bases aligning to TRBD1. The V segment lost 5 bases and the J segment 4 bases; nucleotides outside the gene matches: 7. Germline CDR1 reads SEHNR; CDR2 reads FQNEAQ (reference sequence). The CDR3 has 14 amino acids. Written as DNA, the CDR3 is TGTGCCAGCAGCCTCAGTAGACAGGGCACTGAAGCTTTCTTT. Translating gives CASSLSRQGTEAFF. The full variable domain, its missing parts supplied by reference TRBV7-9 and TRBJ1-1, is DTGVSQNPRHKITKRGQNVTFRCDPISEHNRLYWYRQTLGQGPEFLTYFQNEAQLEKSRLLSDRFSAERPKGSFSTLEIQRTEQGDSAMYLCASSLSRQGTEAFFGQGTRLTVV.

The genes are TRBV29-1 and TRBJ2-1; D gene uncertain. The CDR3 runs to 11 residues. Trimming shortened V by 2 bases and J by 12 bases, and 11 bases separated the two germline ends. CDR1 is SQVTM and CDR2 is ANQGSEA in the germline V gene. The CDR3 DNA is TGCAGCGTTGAACCAGGTACTGGGCAGTTCTTC. This translates into CSVEPGTGQFF.

A single count supports this clone. V and J are TRBV27 and TRBJ1-4; D gene ambiguous. V shed 2 bases and J shed 0 bases, with 13 bases lying between them. Germline loops: CDR1 MNHEY, CDR2 SMNVEV (reference sequence). The CDR3 has 17 amino acids. CDR3 protein: CASSLGPNSATNEKLFF. CDR3 nucleotide sequence: TGTGCCAGCAGTTTAGGGCCCAACAGTGCAACTAATGAAAAACTGTTTTTT.

The rearrangement uses TRBV7-6 and TRBJ1-5, with D hard to call. The V end was cut by 1 base, the J end by 6 bases, with 7 bases between. The length of the CDR3 is 13 residues. CDR1 is SGHVS and CDR2 is FNYEAQ in the germline V gene. CDR3 sequence reads: CASSLDPSQPQHF. The CDR3 DNA reads as TGTGCCAGCAGCTTAGACCCGAGTCAGCCCCAGCATTTT.

The chain employs TRBV11-2 and TRBJ2-1, with D possibly matching TRBD1 (6 bases). This CDR3 comprises 16 residues. Germline V gene lookup returns CDR1 SGHAT and CDR2 FQNNGV. Trimming cost V 5 bases and J 0 bases, with 14 bases left between them. The CDR3 DNA is TGTGCCAGCAGCGAGCTAGGGGGAAGCTCCTACAATGAGCAGTTCTTC. Translated, it gives CASSELGGSSYNEQFF.